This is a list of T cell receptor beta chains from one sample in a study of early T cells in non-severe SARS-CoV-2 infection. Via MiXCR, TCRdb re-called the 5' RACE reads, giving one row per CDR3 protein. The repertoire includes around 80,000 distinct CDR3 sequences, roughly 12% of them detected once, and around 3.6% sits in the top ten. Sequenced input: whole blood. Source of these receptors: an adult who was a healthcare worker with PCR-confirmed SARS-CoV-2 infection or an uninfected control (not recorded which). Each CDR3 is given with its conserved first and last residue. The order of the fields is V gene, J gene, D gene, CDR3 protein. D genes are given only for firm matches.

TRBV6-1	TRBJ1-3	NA	CASSKAIGQSNSGNTIYF
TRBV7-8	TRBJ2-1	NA	CASSPHPAQVGYNEQFF
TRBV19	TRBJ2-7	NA	CASSSPGLSSYEQYF
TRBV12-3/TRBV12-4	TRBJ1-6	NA	CASGASGFHNSPLHF
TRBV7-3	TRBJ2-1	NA	CASSIGSIVDEQFF
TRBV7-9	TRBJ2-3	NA	CASRDGAGSDTQYF
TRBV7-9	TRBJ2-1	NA	CASSPYRDEQFF
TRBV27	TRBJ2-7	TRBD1	CASVEAGTGLGEQYF
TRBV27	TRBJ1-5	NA	CASRSGGQPQHF
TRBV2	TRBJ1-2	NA	CASSRDLYGYTF
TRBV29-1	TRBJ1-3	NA	CSVSRQGFSGNTIYF
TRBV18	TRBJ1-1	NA	CASSPDLNTEAFF
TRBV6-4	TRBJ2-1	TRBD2	CASSEAGGHNEQFF
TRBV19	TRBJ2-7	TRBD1	CASSRRTGRYEQYF
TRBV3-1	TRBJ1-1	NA	CASSQDNGNTEAFF
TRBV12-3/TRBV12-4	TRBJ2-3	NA	CASSLGDTAIDTQYF
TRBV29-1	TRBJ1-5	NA	CSVLDPRGQPQHF
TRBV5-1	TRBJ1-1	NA	CASSTDQLRGAFF
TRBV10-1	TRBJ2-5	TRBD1	CASRTGESETQYF
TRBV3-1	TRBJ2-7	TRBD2	CASSQPGTRGYEQYF
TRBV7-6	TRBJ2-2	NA	CASSLGSVGNTGELFF
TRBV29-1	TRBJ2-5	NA	CSVNDVLGAQYF
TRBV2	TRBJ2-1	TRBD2	CASSLSGRGDEQFF
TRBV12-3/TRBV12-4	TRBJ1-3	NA	CASRRSSGNTIYF
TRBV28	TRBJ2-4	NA	CASSGLRNIQYF
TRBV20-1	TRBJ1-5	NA	CSARRGGQPQHF
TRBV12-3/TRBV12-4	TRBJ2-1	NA	CASSPAAGLYNEQFF
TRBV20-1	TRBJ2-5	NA	CSAKGETQETQYF
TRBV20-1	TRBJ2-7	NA	CSAGGPPRGEQYF
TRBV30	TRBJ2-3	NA	CAWSVRERDTQYF
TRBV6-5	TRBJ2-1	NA	CASSYSTIPGLRGNEQFF
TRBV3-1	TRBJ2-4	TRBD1	CASSRGTGAKNIQYF
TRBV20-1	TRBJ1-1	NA	CSARDARGGEAFF
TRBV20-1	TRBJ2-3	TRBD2	CSGAGRSGDTQYF
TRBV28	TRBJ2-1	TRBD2	CASSLAGGPHGEQFF
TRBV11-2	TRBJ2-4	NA	CASSPWSGPLAKNIQYF
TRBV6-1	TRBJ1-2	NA	CASILVRTNGYTF
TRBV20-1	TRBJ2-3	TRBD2	CSAGSLAGSTDTQYF
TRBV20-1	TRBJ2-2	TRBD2	CSALGTSGIRSTGELFF
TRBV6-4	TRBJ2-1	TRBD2	CASSLAGEVDEQFF
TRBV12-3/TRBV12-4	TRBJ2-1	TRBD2	CASSPFTPTGTSVYSEQFF
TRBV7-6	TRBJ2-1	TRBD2	CASSQTGLAGVVEQFF
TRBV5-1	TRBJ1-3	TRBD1	CASSPGQGGNTIYF